This T cell receptor (beta chain) was documented in a study of cytomegalovirus exposure and HLA in healthy donors. PCR was performed using 60 Vbeta and 13 Jbeta primers. Generated by immunoSEQ multiplex PCR, the TCRdb table keeps only in-frame clones and is missing some. The profile shows about 130,000 clones, around four fifths of them singletons. On this clone itself: Its target is not known.

Overall study findings and caveats: About 87% or about 30% of the time was how often most TCR beta V segments were productive, according to an earlier analysis. Reportedly, fewer N-insertions than the roughly 690-donor mean appeared in an Asian-associated ancestry cluster in a later analysis.

Germline assignment: CDR1 LGHNA and CDR2 YSLEER. V dropped 2 bases and J dropped 4; count of bases not matched to a gene: 8. The CDR3 contains 16 residues. The V gene is TRBV4-3, the J gene TRBJ1-2, with TRBD1 matching over 9 bases. Specimen: PBMCs. The receptor comes from a woman between 40 and 50 years old in good health and CMV-seropositive. This CDR3 reads CASSQPDRGSGYGYTF. The CDR3, as DNA: TGCGCCAGCAGCCAACCGGACAGGGGATCGGGCTATGGCTACACCTTC.